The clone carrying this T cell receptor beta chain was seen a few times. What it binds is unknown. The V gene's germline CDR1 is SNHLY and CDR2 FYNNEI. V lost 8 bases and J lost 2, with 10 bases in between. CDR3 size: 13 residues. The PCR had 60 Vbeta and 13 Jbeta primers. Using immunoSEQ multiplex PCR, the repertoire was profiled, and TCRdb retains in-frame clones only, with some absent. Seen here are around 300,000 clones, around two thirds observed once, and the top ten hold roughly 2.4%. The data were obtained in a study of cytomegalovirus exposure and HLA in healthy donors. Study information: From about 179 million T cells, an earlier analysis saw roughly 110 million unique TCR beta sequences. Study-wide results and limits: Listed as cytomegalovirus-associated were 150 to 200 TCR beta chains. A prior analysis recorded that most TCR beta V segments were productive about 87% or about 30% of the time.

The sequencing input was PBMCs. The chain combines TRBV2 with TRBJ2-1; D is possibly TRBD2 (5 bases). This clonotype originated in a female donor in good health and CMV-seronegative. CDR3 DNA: TGTGCCAGCTGTAAGGAGGCCTACAATGAGCAGTTCTTC. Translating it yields CASCKEAYNEQFF.